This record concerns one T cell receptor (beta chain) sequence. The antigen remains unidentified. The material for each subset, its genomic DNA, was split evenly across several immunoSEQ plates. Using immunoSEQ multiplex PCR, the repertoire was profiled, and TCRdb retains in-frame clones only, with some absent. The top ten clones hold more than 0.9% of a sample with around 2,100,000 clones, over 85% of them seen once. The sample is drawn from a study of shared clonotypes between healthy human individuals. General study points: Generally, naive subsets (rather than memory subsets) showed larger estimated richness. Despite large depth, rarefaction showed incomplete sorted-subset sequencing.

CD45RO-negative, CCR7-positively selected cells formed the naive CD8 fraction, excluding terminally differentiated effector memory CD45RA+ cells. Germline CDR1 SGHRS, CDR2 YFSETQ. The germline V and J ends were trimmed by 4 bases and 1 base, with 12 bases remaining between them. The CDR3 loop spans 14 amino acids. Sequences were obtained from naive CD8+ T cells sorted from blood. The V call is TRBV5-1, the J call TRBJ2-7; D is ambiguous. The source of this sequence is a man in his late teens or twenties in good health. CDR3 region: CASSVEASSYEQYF. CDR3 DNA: TGCGCCAGCAGCGTGGAAGCGTCGTCCTACGAGCAGTACTTC.